This is a list of T cell receptor beta chains from one sample in a study of blood T cell repertoires in COVID-19. Produced via immunoSEQ multiplex PCR; TCRdb's table is partial and in-frame only. The table lists under 300,000 clones, about 83% of them singletons. The specimen was peripheral blood. Receptor source: a man aged 30-40 years who had recovered from COVID-19. The CDR3 runs from the conserved cysteine through the conserved F or W. D genes are given only for firm matches. Not every row has a clone size; where given, it reads once, few, many or a size class.

j_gene	v_gene	d_gene	abundance	CDR3nt	CDR3aa
TRBJ2-3	TRBV11-2	.	.	TGTGCCAGCAGGGATATCTGGACATCCACAGATACGCAGTATTTT	CASRDIWTSTDTQYF
TRBJ2-5	TRBV6-5	.	.	TGTGCCAGCAGTAACGTAGCTGAGTCCCAGTACTTC	CASSNVAESQYF
TRBJ2-2	TRBV7-7	.	.	TGTGCCAGCAGCGCATCCGGGACAAGGACCGGGGAGCTGTTTTTT	CASSASGTRTGELFF
TRBJ1-4	TRBV9	.	.	TGTGCCAGCAGCGTTTTAGCTAGACAGGTAGAGGAAAAACTGTTTTTT	CASSVLARQVEEKLFF
TRBJ2-7	TRBV5-4	TRBD2	few	TGTGCCAGCAGCATCCGACTAGCGGGGGGTGAGCAGTACTTC	CASSIRLAGGEQYF
TRBJ1-5	TRBV10-1	.	.	TGCGCCAGCAGCTCAGGGGTCAATCAGCCCCAGCATTTT	CASSSGVNQPQHF
TRBJ1-1	TRBV5-4	TRBD1	.	TGTGCCAGCAGCTTGGACTTCAGGGGGTATACTGAAGCTTTCTTT	CASSLDFRGYTEAFF
TRBJ1-2	TRBV2	.	.	TGTGCCAGCAAGTTGTCCGTCGGGGGACTCTATGGCTACACCTTC	CASKLSVGGLYGYTF
TRBJ1-2	TRBV5-4	TRBD1	.	TGTGCCAGCAGCTGGGGACAGTCTACTAACTATGGCTACACCTTC	CASSWGQSTNYGYTF
TRBJ2-5	TRBV6-5	.	.	TGTGCCAGCAGTCCACCAACTTACCAAGAGACCCAGTACTTC	CASSPPTYQETQYF
TRBJ1-1	TRBV9	.	.	TGTGCCAGCAGCGTAGGAGGGACGGGGGTAGATGAAGCTTTCTTT	CASSVGGTGVDEAFF
TRBJ2-1	TRBV27	.	.	TGTGCCAGCAGTTTATCTTCGTCGAGAGAAAAGCAGTTCTTC	CASSLSSSREKQFF
TRBJ1-1	TRBV5-4	.	.	TGTGCCAGCAGCCCAGCAGGGATTAACACTGAAGCTTTCTTT	CASSPAGINTEAFF
TRBJ1-6	TRBV25-1	.	.	TGTGCCAGCAGTGACTGGGAGGGCGATTCACCCCTCCACTTT	CASSDWEGDSPLHF
TRBJ1-2	TRBV6-6	TRBD1	.	TGTGCCAGCAGGCAGGGACAGGAATTCTATGGCTACACCTTC	CASRQGQEFYGYTF
TRBJ1-5	TRBV7-8	TRBD1	.	TGTGCCAGCAGCGAACTGGGACAGGGGAGACAGCCCCAGCATTTT	CASSELGQGRQPQHF
TRBJ2-3	TRBV7-2	TRBD1	.	TGTGCCAGCAGCTTAGAACAGGGGGCGGATACGCAGTATTTT	CASSLEQGADTQYF
TRBJ1-1	TRBV7-9	.	.	TGTGCCAGCAGCTCAGCCCTGTACACTGAAGCTTTCTTT	CASSSALYTEAFF
TRBJ2-5	TRBV3-1/TRBV3-2	.	once	TGTGCCAGCAGCCAAGACGCCAGGGTGTGGGAGACCCAGTACTTC	CASSQDARVWETQYF
TRBJ2-1	TRBV6-5	TRBD2	.	TGTGCCAGCAGTTACGTAGCGGGGGACAATGAGCAGTTCTTC	CASSYVAGDNEQFF
TRBJ1-1	TRBV15	.	.	TGTGCCACCAGCAGAGGTACAACGAACACTGAAGCTTTCTTT	CATSRGTTNTEAFF
TRBJ2-2	TRBV6-5	TRBD1	.	TGTGCCAGCGGGGAAACAGGGGTCTTGACCGGGGAGCTGTTTTTT	CASGETGVLTGELFF
TRBJ1-2	TRBV7-2	.	.	TGTGCCAGCAGCAGCAGGGGTAACTATGGCTACACCTTC	CASSSRGNYGYTF
TRBJ2-2	TRBV4-1	TRBD2	.	TGCGCCAGCAGCCAACAGAGGGCGGGGGGACCCGGGGAGCTGTTTTTT	CASSQQRAGGPGELFF
TRBJ2-5	TRBV7-3	TRBD2	.	TGTGCCAGCAGCTTATTCGCGGGGGGGCGAGAGACCCAGTACTTC	CASSLFAGGRETQYF
TRBJ2-1	TRBV27	.	once	TGTGCCAGCAGTTCCACGACTTTCTACAATGAGCAGTTCTTC	CASSSTTFYNEQFF
TRBJ2-5	TRBV3-1/TRBV3-2	.	.	TGTGCCAGCAGCCAAGAGAGGGAGTCACAAGAGACCCAGTACTTC	CASSQERESQETQYF
TRBJ2-5	TRBV6-1	.	.	TGTGCCAGCAGTGAAGCCCCTGGGGGGCAAGAGACCCAGTACTTC	CASSEAPGGQETQYF
TRBJ1-1	TRBV4-2	TRBD1	.	TGTGCCAGCAGCCAAGGGGGCCGGGACAGGGCTTACGCCGGACGTTTTTTACCTGAAGCTTTCTTT	CASSQGGRDRAYAGRFLPEAFF
TRBJ1-6	TRBV3-1/TRBV3-2	TRBD1	.	TGTGCCAGCAGCCAGGACAGGGTAGGCTCACCCCTCCACTTT	CASSQDRVGSPLHF
TRBJ1-1	TRBV18	.	.	TGTGCCAGCTCACCAGGGGCGAACACTGAAGCTTTCTTT	CASSPGANTEAFF
TRBJ2-2	TRBV7-2	TRBD2	.	TGTGCCAGCAGCTCCTACCTTGGACTAGCGGGGGGCACCGGGGAGCTGTTTTTT	CASSSYLGLAGGTGELFF
TRBJ1-6	TRBV6-1	.	.	TGTGCCAGCAGTGAACGGGGGTTTGACCCTAATTCACCCCTCCACTTT	CASSERGFDPNSPLHF
TRBJ1-1	TRBV9	TRBD1	.	TGTGCCAGCAGCGAGGGACAGGGACGAGCTTTCTTT	CASSEGQGRAFF
TRBJ2-3	TRBV14	.	.	TGTGCCAGCAGCTCCCCGGGACTTGCCGCGGCAGATACGCAGTATTTT	CASSSPGLAAADTQYF
TRBJ1-4	TRBV30	.	.	TGTGCCTGGAGTTCCGGGGGGAGTGAAAAACTGTTTTTT	CAWSSGGSEKLFF
TRBJ1-3	TRBV18	.	.	TGTGCCAGCTCACCTCTGGCAGGGGCCTCTGGAAACACCATATATTTT	CASSPLAGASGNTIYF
TRBJ1-5	TRBV24-1	.	.	TGTGCCACCAGTGCCTCCAGGGTCAATCAGCCCCAGCATTTT	CATSASRVNQPQHF
TRBJ2-7	TRBV2	.	.	TGTGCCAGCACCAGTACAACCTACGAGCAGTACTTC	CASTSTTYEQYF
TRBJ1-5	TRBV7-2	TRBD1	.	TGTGCCAGCAGCTTAGCAGAACAGGGGCTGAGCAATCAGCCCCAGCATTTT	CASSLAEQGLSNQPQHF
TRBJ2-3	TRBV20-1	.	.	TGCAGTGCTGCAGCAGATACGCAGTATTTT	CSAAADTQYF